Below, 25 T cell receptor beta chains from the same sample are listed, as sequenced in a study of cytotoxic CD8 clonotypes in ibrutinib-treated CLL. This table comes from immunoSEQ multiplex PCR, and its TCRdb copy is limited to in-frame clones, with some not included. The sample lists approximately 150,000 clones; nearly 90% were seen once. Sequenced material: PBMCs, taken at disease progression, from a patient treated with ibrutinib. These receptors came from a human donor with chronic lymphocytic leukemia.

The rearrangement uses TRBV4-3 and TRBJ1-4; no definite D call. CDR3 length equals 21 residues. Germline V gene sequence: CDR1 LGHNA, CDR2 YSLEER. V was clipped by 4 bases and J by 0 bases, with 27 bases between them. CDR3 DNA: TGCGCCAGCAGCCCAGCTTGGACGGGCCCGGGGAGGATAACAACTAATGAAAAACTGTTTTTT. It specifies CASSPAWTGPGRITTNEKLFF.

This clone was counted only a few times. The CDR3 loop reads CASSIGTSGRIYNEQFF. CDR3 DNA sequence: TGTGCCAGTAGTATAGGCACTAGCGGGAGGATATACAATGAGCAGTTCTTC. The chain links TRBV19 to TRBJ2-1, with 12 positions matching TRBD2. J lost 4 bases, V lost 1 base, and 5 bases had no gene match. The CDR3 consists of 17 residues. CDR1 is LNHDA and CDR2 is SQIVND in the germline V gene (reference sequence).

The chain employs TRBV10-2 and TRBJ2-7, with 8 positions matching TRBD2. Per the germline V gene, CDR1 is WSHSY and CDR2 is SAAADI. Germline trimming cut 8 bases from V and 4 bases from J; bases unmatched to any gene: 13. The CDR3 has 15 amino acids. The DNA for the CDR3 is TGCGCCAGCTCAATGGGACGGGAGGGGAATTACGAGCAGTACTTC. Translation gives CASSMGREGNYEQYF.

In its sample, this clone was seen once. J is TRBJ2-7 and V is TRBV7-2, with D tentatively TRBD1 (7 bases). With 2 bases removed from V and 3 bases from J, the gap between germline ends came to 14 bases. The CDR3 has 15 amino acids. Germline CDR1 is SGHTA and CDR2 is FQGNSA. The chain's CDR3 is CASSLSEGAYYEQYF. Written as DNA, the CDR3 is TGTGCCAGCAGCTTATCGGAGGGGGCCTACTACGAGCAGTACTTC.

The J gene is TRBJ2-3, the V gene TRBV19, with D maybe TRBD2 (6 bases). Germline V lookup: CDR1 LNHDA, CDR2 SQIVND (reference sequence). The CDR3 runs to 16 residues. The V end lost 3 bases, the J end lost 3 bases, and 16 bases lay between the germline ends. The CDR3 DNA sequence: TGTGCCAGTAGTATCGCGGACGGGAGTGGGACAGATACGCAGTATTTT. Amino acid sequence: CASSIADGSGTDTQYF.

The chain employs TRBV29-1 and TRBJ1-1; D gene ambiguous. Germline CDR1 is SQVTM and CDR2 is ANQGSEA. Trimming removed 5 bases from V and 3 bases from J, with 4 bases in between. The CDR3 sequence is 10 residues long. CDR3: CSVFYTEAFF. The CDR3 DNA reads TGCAGCGTTTTTTACACTGAAGCTTTCTTT.

This clone was observed at least ten times. The chain couples TRBV5-1 to TRBJ1-2; no firm D call. V was trimmed by 4 bases and J by 0 bases, leaving 10 bases between them. Germline lookup yields CDR1 SGHRS and CDR2 YFSETQ. The CDR3 has 14 amino acids. CDR3 coding DNA: TGCGCCAGCAGCCCGGAGGTGCCTAACTATGGCTACACCTTC. Its protein is CASSPEVPNYGYTF.

CDR3 nucleotide sequence: TGCGCCAGCAGCTTCTTCGGTATGACGAGTGGGATTGGCTCCTACAATGAGCAGTTCTTC. It translates to CASSFFGMTSGIGSYNEQFF. The chain recombines TRBV5-1 with TRBJ2-1; the D is unclear. The CDR3 spans 20 residues. Germline V CDR1 and CDR2: SGHRS, YFSETQ. V was clipped by 2 bases and J by 0 bases, with 24 bases between them.

The rearrangement uses TRBV5-1 and TRBJ2-7, with D perhaps given as TRBD1 or TRBD2 (6 bases each). Trimming pared 3 bases from V and 4 bases from J, leaving 17 bases between. Germline loops: CDR1 SGHRS, CDR2 YFSETQ. CDR3 length equals 15 residues. The CDR3 bases are TGCGCCAGCAGCTCACAGGGACTCTTCGCATACGAGCAGTACTTC. Its translation is CASSSQGLFAYEQYF.

The chain carries TRBV15 and TRBJ2-3; 12 bases agree with TRBD2. Germline V gene lookup returns CDR1 LNHNV and CDR2 YYDKDF (reference sequence). The CDR3 is 21 residues long. V lost 2 bases to trimming and J lost 2 bases; unmatched junction nucleotides: 17. CDR3 nucleotides: TGTGCCACCAGCAGATACGGGACTAGCGGGCTCGACGTCAAATACACAGATACGCAGTATTTT. Amino acid sequence: CATSRYGTSGLDVKYTDTQYF.

This chain uses TRBV19 with TRBJ2-2, with 10 bases matching TRBD1. V shed 4 bases, J shed 3 bases, and the junction held 8 bases outside the gene matches. The CDR3 sequence is 17 residues long. Germline-derived CDR1 and CDR2 are LNHDA and SQIVND (reference sequence). CDR3 DNA sequence: TGTGCCAGTAGTAACCTCGGACAGGGGGAGGACACCGGGGAGCTGTTTTTT. Protein product: CASSNLGQGEDTGELFF.

This clone was counted once. This chain joins TRBV28 and TRBJ1-2, with no clear D. Germline-derived CDR1 and CDR2 are MDHEN and SYDVKM. The CDR3 runs to 14 residues. V lost 4 bases and J lost 5, with 14 bases in between. The CDR3 sequence is CASSSGPAEYGYTF. CDR3 nucleotide sequence: TGTGCCAGCAGTTCCGGGCCGGCGGAATATGGCTACACCTTC.

The CDR3 spells CSVTGRGGSTDTQYF. DNA of the CDR3: TGCAGCGTCACTGGTAGGGGCGGGAGCACAGATACGCAGTATTTT. V and J are TRBV29-1 and TRBJ2-3; D tentatively reads TRBD1 or TRBD2 (5 bases each). The germline V gene has CDR1 SQVTM and CDR2 ANQGSEA. V was shortened by 6 bases and J by 0 bases, with 16 bases between the two germline ends. CDR3 size: 15 residues.

The V call is TRBV5-8, the J call TRBJ2-4, with D possibly TRBD1 on 6 matching bases. Trimming removed 6 bases from V and 0 bases from J, with 19 bases in between. This CDR3 is 17 amino acids long. Germline lookup yields CDR1 SGHTS and CDR2 YDEGEE. In DNA form, the CDR3 reads TGTGCCAGCACCCTAACCCCACAGGGCCTAGCCAAAAACATTCAGTACTTC. This gives the protein CASTLTPQGLAKNIQYF.

The chain links TRBV7-3 to TRBJ2-3; either TRBD1 or TRBD2 may fit D (6 bases each). This CDR3 comprises 14 residues. Trimming took off 2 bases at V and 6 bases at J, with 12 bases between the two ends. The germline V gene encodes CDR1 SGHTA and CDR2 FQGTGA. In DNA, the CDR3 is TGTGCCAGCAGCTTAGGGGGGACATTGGATACGCAGTATTTT. It yields the protein CASSLGGTLDTQYF. Full variable domain (remainder filled in from reference TRBV7-3 and TRBJ2-3): GAGVSQTPSNKVTEKGKYVELRCDPISGHTALYWYRQSLGQGPEFLIYFQGTGAADDSGLPNDRFFAVRPEGSVSTLKIQRTERGDSAVYLCASSLGGTLDTQYFGPGTRLTVL.

The rearrangement links TRBV7-2 to TRBJ2-6; TRBD1 matches at 8 bases. Per the germline V gene, CDR1 is SGHTA and CDR2 is FQGNSA. V lost 3 bases to trimming and J lost 3 bases; unmatched junction nucleotides: 7. The CDR3 totals 17 residues. The CDR3 is CASSLRTGSHGANVLTF. The CDR3 DNA is TGTGCCAGCAGCTTGAGGACAGGGTCTCATGGGGCCAACGTCCTGACTTTC.

Only one count was recorded for this clone. The CDR3 region is CASSLLEGTGLPINEQFF. CDR3 in DNA: TGTGCCAGCAGTTTATTGGAAGGGACCGGACTTCCCATCAATGAGCAGTTCTTC. The chain combines TRBV27 with TRBJ2-1; either TRBD1 or TRBD2 may supply D (5 bases each). Trimming stripped 1 base from V and 6 bases from J, with 22 bases between. CDR3 size: 18 residues. Germline V gene lookup returns CDR1 MNHEY and CDR2 SMNVEV (reference sequence).

The J gene is TRBJ2-2, the V gene TRBV30; no clear D gene. With 2 bases removed from V and 2 bases from J, the gap between germline ends came to 6 bases. This CDR3 spans 13 amino acids. Germline V gives CDR1 GTSNPN, CDR2 SVGIG (reference sequence). The CDR3 DNA sequence: TGTGCCTGGAGTACGAGAAACACCGGGGAGCTGTTTTTT. It specifies CAWSTRNTGELFF.

The chain employs TRBV28 and TRBJ2-7; D uncertain. Germline V gene data show CDR1 as MDHEN and CDR2 as SYDVKM. This CDR3 spans 14 amino acids. Deletions cut 6 bases from V and 0 bases from J, with 12 bases between. The chain's CDR3 is CASRTILSSYEQYF. The CDR3 DNA sequence: TGTGCCAGCAGGACCATTCTGAGCTCCTACGAGCAGTACTTC.

The chain carries TRBV5-1 and TRBJ2-3, with 12 bases that match TRBD2. Germline V gene lookup returns CDR1 SGHRS and CDR2 YFSETQ. After removal of 1 base from V and 5 bases from J, the junction contained 5 bases not matched to a gene. This CDR3 comprises 16 residues. CDR3 DNA: TGCGCCAGCAGCTTGCGGACTAGCGGGGTTGGAGATACGCAGTATTTT. This codes for CASSLRTSGVGDTQYF. Combining the CDR3 with reference TRBV5-1 and TRBJ2-3 gives the whole variable domain KAGVTQTPRYLIKTRGQQVTLSCSPISGHRSVSWYQQTPGQGLQFLFEYFSETQRNKGNFPGRFSGRQFSNSRSEMNVSTLELGDSALYLCASSLRTSGVGDTQYFGPGTRLTVL.

This rearrangement joins TRBV16 to TRBJ2-7; no reliable D call. Germline V gene lookup returns CDR1 KGHSY and CDR2 FQNENV. The V gene lost 1 base and the J gene lost 2 bases, with 9 bases spanning the gap. The CDR3 length is 14 residues. CDR3 protein: CASSQWPQTYEQYF. The CDR3 coding sequence is TGTGCCAGCAGCCAATGGCCACAGACCTACGAGCAGTACTTC.

J is TRBJ2-7 and V is TRBV2, with 7 positions matching TRBD2. The length of the CDR3 is 15 residues. Germline V gives CDR1 SNHLY, CDR2 FYNNEI. The junction had 3 bases not matched to a gene; V was cut back by 0 bases and J by 1 base. This CDR3 reads CASSEAGGWSYEQYF. The CDR3 nucleotides are TGTGCCAGCAGTGAAGCGGGGGGGTGGTCCTACGAGCAGTACTTC.

V and J are TRBV7-9 and TRBJ1-1; 8 positions agree with TRBD1. This CDR3 is 15 amino acids long. The V gene's germline CDR1 is SEHNR and CDR2 FQNEAQ (reference sequence). The V gene end was trimmed by 4 bases and the J gene end by 6 bases; junction bases not matched to a gene: 10. CDR3 bases: TGTGCCAGCAGCTCCGGACAGGGCAAGGAGGCTGAAGCTTTCTTT. It encodes CASSSGQGKEAEAFF.

V usage is TRBV30 and J usage is TRBJ1-1; no reliable D call. V was cut by 0 bases and J by 0 bases, with 5 bases left in between. Germline values: CDR1 GTSNPN, CDR2 SVGIG (reference sequence). The CDR3 spans 13 residues. CDR3 sequence reads: CAWSVVMNTEAFF. CDR3 DNA: TGTGCCTGGAGTGTAGTCATGAACACTGAAGCTTTCTTT.

This chain joins TRBV15 and TRBJ1-3; tentatively, D is TRBD1 (6 bases). V lost 8 bases, J lost 2 bases, and 10 bases lay in between. The CDR3 is 13 residues long. Germline V gene sequence: CDR1 LNHNV, CDR2 YYDKDF (reference sequence). The CDR3 sequence is CATFQGTGNTIYF. The DNA of the CDR3 is TGTGCCACCTTCCAGGGGACTGGAAACACCATATATTTT.